The 14 T cell receptor beta chains below were found in one sample sequenced in a study of cytomegalovirus exposure and HLA in healthy donors. Clones were sequenced by immunoSEQ multiplex PCR, and TCRdb holds only the in-frame ones, with some missing. The sample has about 400,000 clones, roughly 88% seen once. Sample: PBMCs. The receptors come from a woman aged 18-35 years in good health and CMV-seronegative.

The gene calls are TRBV30 and TRBJ2-1; 14 nucleotides agree with TRBD2. The CDR3 loop spans 17 amino acids. Per the germline V gene, CDR1 is GTSNPN and CDR2 is SVGIG (reference sequence). The trim removed 1 base at V and 8 bases at J, leaving 10 bases unmatched. The CDR3 DNA sequence: TGTGCCTGGAGTGCAGCTAGGACTAGCGGGGGGACCCATGAGCAGTTCTTC. Its translation: CAWSAARTSGGTHEQFF.

The genes are TRBV2 and TRBJ2-2; tentative D call: TRBD2 (6 bases). This CDR3 has 12 amino acids. Germline assignment: CDR1 SNHLY and CDR2 FYNNEI. Trimming left V 3 bases short and J 7 bases short, with 6 bases between. CDR3 loop: CASSERGGELFF. CDR3 coding DNA: TGTGCCAGCAGTGAGCGGGGCGGGGAGCTGTTTTTT.

The rearrangement joins TRBV6-6 to TRBJ1-2; perhaps TRBD1 as D (6 bases). Germline V CDR1 and CDR2: MNHNY, SVGAGI (reference sequence). This CDR3 contains 14 residues. The V end was cut by 0 bases, the J end by 9 bases, with 14 bases between. CDR3 sequence: CASSYSAGAASYTF. The CDR3 bases are TGTGCCAGCAGTTACTCGGCGGGGGCTGCCAGCTACACCTTC.

This clone was seen a single time. V gene TRBV13 combines with J gene TRBJ1-1; D gene ambiguous. This CDR3 has 12 residues. The ends were cut back, 3 bases at V and 7 bases at J, with 9 bases in the middle. The germline V gene encodes CDR1 PRHDT and CDR2 FYEKMQ (reference sequence). The CDR3 bases are TGTGCCAGCAGCTTTAGTCCTATTGAAGCTTTCTTT. Translating it yields CASSFSPIEAFF. The entire variable domain, with the rest obtained from reference TRBV13 and TRBJ1-1, is as follows: AAGVIQSPRHLIKEKRETATLKCYPIPRHDTVYWYQQGPGQDPQFLISFYEKMQSDKGSIPDRFSAQQFSDYHSELNMSSLELGDSALYFCASSFSPIEAFFGQGTRLTVV.

The chain combines TRBV10-3 with TRBJ2-1; TRBD2 matches at 8 bases. This CDR3 spans 14 amino acids. Germline CDR1 and CDR2: ENHRY and SYGVKD. Trimming at V came to 4 bases and at J to 3 bases, leaving 2 bases not matched to a gene. This CDR3 reads CAISGAGDYNEQFF. The CDR3 DNA reads TGTGCCATCAGTGGAGCGGGGGACTACAATGAGCAGTTCTTC.

The chain has TRBV27 and TRBJ2-5; 13 bases line up with TRBD2. The ends lost 6 bases at V and 5 bases at J; junction bases unmatched: 12. CDR1 is MNHEY and CDR2 is SMNVEV in the germline V gene (reference sequence). The CDR3 contains 17 residues. The DNA for the CDR3 is TGTGCCAGCAGCCTACGGACTAGCGGGAGATTAAGGGAGACCCAGTACTTC. Translating it yields CASSLRTSGRLRETQYF.

This clone was seen just once. The chain carries TRBV7-9 and TRBJ1-2, with D perhaps matching TRBD1 (5 bases). Germline-derived CDR1 and CDR2 are SEHNR and FQNEAQ (reference sequence). There are 15 residues in the CDR3. The germline V and J ends were trimmed by 0 bases and 6 bases, with 14 bases remaining between them. In nucleotides, the CDR3 is TGTGCCAGCAGCTTAGCGTGGGGCGCCGTAAATGGCTACACCTTC. As protein: CASSLAWGAVNGYTF.

V usage is TRBV7-8 and J usage is TRBJ2-2, with unresolved D. This CDR3 is built from 13 residues. Germline values: CDR1 SGHVS, CDR2 FQNEAQ. The V gene lost 2 bases and the J gene lost 7 bases, with 8 bases spanning the gap. The DNA of the CDR3 is TGTGCCAGCAGCTTAATTGCCGGCGGGGAGCTGTTTTTT. It encodes CASSLIAGGELFF.

This clone was seen only once. J is TRBJ1-4 and V is TRBV7-9, with 7 bases that match TRBD1. In germline, CDR1 is SEHNR, CDR2 FQNEAQ (reference sequence). The CDR3 runs to 16 residues. J gave up 0 bases and V 5 bases, and 6 bases lay outside the gene matches. CDR3 coding DNA: TGTGCCAGCAGCGGCGGGACAGCAGCAACTAATGAAAAACTGTTTTTT. This codes for CASSGGTAATNEKLFF.

The chain employs TRBV30 and TRBJ1-4; 7 bases line up with TRBD1. Germline CDR1 and CDR2: GTSNPN and SVGIG (reference sequence). V lost 6 bases and J lost 7; bases outside the gene matches: 8. CDR3 length: 13 residues. CDR3: CACAEGAVEKLFF. DNA for the CDR3: TGTGCCTGCGCCGAGGGGGCGGTTGAAAAACTGTTTTTT.

This sequence joins TRBV5-1 and TRBJ2-2; 9 positions match TRBD1. The CDR3 has 14 residues. Trimming cost V 3 bases and J 6 bases; bases outside gene matches: 3. Germline-derived CDR1 and CDR2 are SGHRS and YFSETQ. For the CDR3, the DNA is TGCGCCAGCAGCTGGACAGGGGCGGCCGGGGAGCTGTTTTTT. Its protein is CASSWTGAAGELFF.

The CDR3 region has the DNA TGTGCCAGCAGCCAAGATAATGCGGGTCTCGGAGCTTTCTTT. As protein: CASSQDNAGLGAFF. This chain connects TRBV4-2 to TRBJ1-1; D call uncertain. Germline V gives CDR1 LGHNA, CDR2 YNFKEQ. The CDR3 runs to 14 residues. V lost 0 bases and J lost 10, with 15 bases in between.

The chain joins TRBV11-2 to TRBJ2-7; tentatively, D is TRBD1 (6 bases). Trimming stripped 4 bases from V and 1 base from J, with 14 bases between. This CDR3 region has 15 residues. Germline assignment: CDR1 SGHAT and CDR2 FQNNGV. CDR3 DNA: TGTGCCAGCAGCTGGGACACACGGGGTTCCTACGAGCAGTACTTC. This sequence encodes CASSWDTRGSYEQYF.

The V call is TRBV7-9, the J call TRBJ2-7, with D unresolved. Between the trimmed V and J ends, which lost 2 bases and 13 bases, there was a span of 15 bases. This CDR3 is 12 amino acids long. The germline CDR1 and CDR2 sequences are SEHNR and FQNEAQ (reference sequence). CDR3 nucleotide sequence: TGTGCCAGCAGCTTAATCGAGGTTCCTTTATACTTC. Its translation is CASSLIEVPLYF.